This is a list of T cell receptor beta chains from one sample in a study of OX40 agonist ivuxolimab in advanced cancers. TCRdb's table, derived via immunoSEQ multiplex PCR, lists solely in-frame clones and lacks some. This table has roughly 80,000 clones, around 87% appearing once. Here the sequenced sample was CD4+ or CD8+ T cells sorted from blood, taken in a trial of the OX40 agonist ivuxolimab. These receptors were obtained from an adult with an advanced solid tumor such as melanoma, head and neck, liver or kidney cancer. Each CDR3 is given with its conserved first and last residue. A D gene is named only where the DNA matches it firmly. The size entry is marked missing in some rows and otherwise reads once, few, many or a size class.

clone size	V gene	D gene	J gene	CDR3 protein	CDR3 DNA
NA	TRBV18	NA	TRBJ1-2	CASSSPSVQGSYGYTF	TGTGCCAGCTCGTCACCGTCGGTCCAGGGTTCCTATGGCTACACCTTC
few	TRBV18	NA	TRBJ1-1	CASSIGGSMNTEAFF	TGTGCCAGCTCCATCGGAGGCTCTATGAACACTGAAGCTTTCTTT
NA	TRBV5-1	NA	TRBJ2-5	CASCRGRFQETQYF	TGCGCCAGCTGCCGTGGACGGTTCCAAGAGACCCAGTACTTC
NA	TRBV2	TRBD2	TRBJ2-2	CASSGELAGIGELFF	TGTGCCAGCAGTGGGGAACTAGCGGGGATCGGGGAGCTGTTTTTT
NA	TRBV7-9	NA	TRBJ2-3	CASQVGQSLTDTQYF	TGTGCCAGCCAAGTGGGACAAAGTCTAACAGATACGCAGTATTTT
NA	TRBV28	NA	TRBJ1-2	CASSSSSWVVTF	NA
NA	TRBV6-1	NA	TRBJ1-2	CASIQGNLYGYTF	TGTGCCAGCATACAGGGAAACCTCTATGGCTACACCTTC
NA	TRBV5-1	NA	TRBJ1-1	CASSLATYTEAFF	TGCGCCAGCAGCTTGGCCACGTACACTGAAGCTTTCTTT
NA	TRBV6-5	NA	TRBJ1-3	CASSPGIGNTIYF	TGTGCCAGCAGCCCAGGGATTGGAAACACCATATATTTT
NA	TRBV15	NA	TRBJ1-1	CATSRDAGIIAFF	TGTGCCACCAGCAGAGATGCAGGGATAATAGCTTTCTTT
NA	TRBV7-3	NA	TRBJ2-2	CASSFYGPGGTGELFF	TGTGCCAGCAGCTTTTACGGACCCGGAGGCACCGGGGAGCTGTTTTTT
NA	TRBV19	TRBD2	TRBJ2-3	CASSMGGLSGSPDTQYF	TGTGCCAGTAGTATGGGGGGTCTAAGCGGGAGCCCAGATACGCAGTATTTT
once	TRBV5-1	TRBD1	TRBJ1-2	CASSWSRQGKMSYGYTF	TGCGCCAGCAGCTGGTCCAGACAGGGGAAAATGAGCTATGGCTACACCTTC
NA	TRBV29-1	TRBD1	TRBJ2-5	CSVAGTGGKETQYF	TGCAGCGTCGCCGGGACAGGGGGCAAGGAGACCCAGTACTTC
NA	TRBV9	NA	TRBJ1-3	CASSVGRGSGNTIYF	TGTGCCAGCAGCGTAGGTAGGGGGTCGGGAAACACCATATATTTT
NA	TRBV5-1	TRBD1	TRBJ1-6	CASSPTGQGGSPLHF	TGCGCCAGCAGCCCCACGGGACAGGGAGGGTCACCCCTCCACTTT
NA	TRBV4-1	NA	TRBJ1-2	CASSLTRVDGYTF	TGCGCCAGCAGCCTTACCCGGGTGGATGGCTACACCTTC
NA	TRBV10-3	NA	TRBJ1-6	CAISEGTAYNSPLHF	TGTGCCATCAGTGAAGGTACAGCCTATAATTCACCCCTCCACTTT
NA	TRBV7-3	NA	TRBJ2-2	CASSLPGTGDTGELFF	TGTGCCAGCAGCTTACCCGGGACCGGGGACACCGGGGAGCTGTTTTTT
NA	TRBV6-6	NA	TRBJ2-1	CASTGLPYNEQFF	TGTGCCAGCACAGGGCTCCCCTACAATGAGCAGTTCTTC
NA	TRBV6-1	NA	TRBJ2-7	CASNLSGGSYEQYF	TGTGCCAGCAATCTATCGGGCGGTTCCTACGAGCAGTACTTC
NA	TRBV11-2	TRBD1	TRBJ1-1	CASSSPRTGMNTEAFF	TGTGCCAGCAGCTCTCCAAGGACAGGGATGAACACTGAAGCTTTCTTT
once	TRBV5-1	NA	TRBJ1-6	CASSLADNSPLHF	TGCGCCAGCAGCTTGGCCGATAATTCACCCCTCCACTTT
once	TRBV28	NA	TRBJ1-2	CASNRQTMAITF	TGTGCCAGCAATCGGCAGACTATGGCTATTACCTTC
NA	TRBV7-3	TRBD1	TRBJ2-6	CASSKTGLSGANVLTF	TGTGCCAGCAGCAAGACAGGGCTCTCTGGGGCCAACGTCCTGACTTTC
NA	TRBV19	NA	TRBJ1-4	CASSEKLFF	TGTGCCAGTAGTGAAAAACTGTTTTTT
NA	TRBV7-2	TRBD1	TRBJ2-7	CASSLPGTGGYEQYF	TGTGCCAGCAGCCTACCCGGGACAGGGGGCTACGAGCAGTACTTC
NA	TRBV5-1	NA	TRBJ2-7	CASREGLTGQSSYEQYF	TGCGCCAGCAGGGAGGGGCTGACAGGCCAGAGCTCCTACGAGCAGTACTTC
few	TRBV7-3	TRBD1	TRBJ2-3	CASRQQGGTDTQYF	TGTGCCAGCAGACAACAGGGGGGCACAGATACGCAGTATTTT
few	TRBV5-1	NA	TRBJ1-2	CASSSKGDGGYTF	TGCGCCAGCAGCTCCAAGGGTGATGGTGGCTACACCTTC
once	TRBV6-5	NA	TRBJ1-2	CASSYTGRYYGYTF	TGTGCCAGCAGTTATACAGGACGCTACTATGGCTACACCTTC
NA	TRBV7-9	NA	TRBJ2-2	CASSLTSSGELFF	TGTGCCAGCAGCTTAACTAGTTCCGGGGAGCTGTTTTTT
NA	TRBV7-9	NA	TRBJ1-2	CASSLDNRANYGYTF	TGTGCCAGCAGCTTAGATAACAGGGCTAACTATGGCTACACCTTC
NA	TRBV19	NA	TRBJ2-7	CASSISRFYEQYF	TGTGCCAGTAGTATATCCAGATTCTACGAGCAGTACTTC
NA	TRBV7-9	TRBD2	TRBJ2-3	CASSLESGNTDTQYF	TGTGCCAGCAGCTTAGAAAGCGGGAACACAGATACGCAGTATTTT
NA	TRBV5-6	NA	TRBJ1-1	CASRPGQLNTEAFF	TGTGCCAGCAGACCCGGACAGTTGAACACTGAAGCTTTCTTT
once	TRBV5-1	TRBD1	TRBJ1-3	CASSSGRDRGFGNTIYF	TGCGCCAGCAGCTCAGGTCGGGACAGGGGATTTGGAAACACCATATATTTT
many	TRBV6-4	TRBD1	TRBJ1-2	CASSDSENRGGYTF	TGTGCCAGCAGTGACTCTGAGAACAGGGGAGGCTACACCTTC
once	TRBV18	TRBD2	TRBJ2-3	CASSPGLAGRGDTQYF	TGTGCCAGCTCACCAGGACTAGCGGGGAGGGGCGATACGCAGTATTTT
NA	TRBV7-3	NA	TRBJ2-3	CASSLNTDGTDTQYF	TGTGCCAGCAGCTTAAATACGGACGGAACAGATACGCAGTATTTT
NA	TRBV5-1	NA	TRBJ1-3	CASSLYREGNSGNTIYF	TGCGCCAGCAGCTTGTACAGGGAGGGGAACTCTGGAAACACCATATATTTT
NA	TRBV14	NA	TRBJ2-7	CASSRDLSSYEQYF	TGTGCCAGCAGCCGGGACTTAAGCTCCTACGAGCAGTACTTC
once	TRBV18	TRBD1	TRBJ1-1	CASSSSQGADTEAFF	TGTGCCAGCTCAAGCTCACAGGGGGCGGACACTGAAGCTTTCTTT
NA	TRBV7-2	NA	TRBJ2-7	CASSLVRARNEQYF	TGTGCCAGCAGCTTAGTCCGGGCAAGGAACGAGCAGTACTTC
NA	TRBV2	NA	TRBJ2-1	CASSEGVDEQFF	TGTGCCAGCAGTGAAGGCGTGGATGAGCAGTTCTTC
NA	TRBV7-8	NA	TRBJ2-5	CASSLIRETQYF	TGTGCCAGCAGCTTAATTCGGGAGACCCAGTACTTC
NA	TRBV7-9	NA	TRBJ1-2	CASRLGGVNYGYTF	TGTGCCAGCAGATTAGGGGGGGTTAACTATGGCTACACCTTC
once	TRBV6-6	NA	TRBJ1-2	CASSPRPGSYGYTF	TGTGCCAGCAGCCCTCGGCCGGGTAGCTATGGCTACACCTTC